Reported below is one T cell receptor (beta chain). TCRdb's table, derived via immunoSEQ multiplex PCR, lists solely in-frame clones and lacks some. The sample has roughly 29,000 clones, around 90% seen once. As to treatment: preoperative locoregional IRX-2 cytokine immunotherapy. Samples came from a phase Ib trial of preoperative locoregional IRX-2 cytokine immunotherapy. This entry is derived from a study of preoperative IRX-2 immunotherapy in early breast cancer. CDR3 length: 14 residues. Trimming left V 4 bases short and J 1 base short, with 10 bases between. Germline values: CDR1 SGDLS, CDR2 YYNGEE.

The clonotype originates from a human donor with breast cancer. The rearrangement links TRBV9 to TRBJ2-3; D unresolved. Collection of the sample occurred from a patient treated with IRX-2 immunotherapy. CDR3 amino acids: CASSLGLRTDTQYF. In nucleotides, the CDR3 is TGTGCCAGCAGCCTCGGCCTACGCACAGATACGCAGTATTTT.